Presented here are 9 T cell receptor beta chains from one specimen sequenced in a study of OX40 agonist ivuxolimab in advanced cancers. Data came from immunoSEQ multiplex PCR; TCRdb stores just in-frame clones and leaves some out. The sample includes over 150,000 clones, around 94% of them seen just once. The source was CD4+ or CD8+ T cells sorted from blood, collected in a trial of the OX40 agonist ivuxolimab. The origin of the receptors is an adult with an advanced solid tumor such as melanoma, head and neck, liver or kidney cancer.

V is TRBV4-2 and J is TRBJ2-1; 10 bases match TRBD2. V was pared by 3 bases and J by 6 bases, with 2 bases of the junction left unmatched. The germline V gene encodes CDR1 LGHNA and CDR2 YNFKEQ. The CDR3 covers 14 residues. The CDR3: CASSHPSGSNEQFF. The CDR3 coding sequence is TGTGCCAGCAGCCACCCTAGCGGGAGCAATGAGCAGTTCTTC.

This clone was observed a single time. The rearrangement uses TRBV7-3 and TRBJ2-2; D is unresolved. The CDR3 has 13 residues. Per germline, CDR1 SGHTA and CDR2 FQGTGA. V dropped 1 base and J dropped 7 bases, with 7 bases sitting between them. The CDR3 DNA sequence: TGTGCCAGCAGCTTAAATATCGGCGGGGAGCTGTTTTTT. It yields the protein CASSLNIGGELFF.

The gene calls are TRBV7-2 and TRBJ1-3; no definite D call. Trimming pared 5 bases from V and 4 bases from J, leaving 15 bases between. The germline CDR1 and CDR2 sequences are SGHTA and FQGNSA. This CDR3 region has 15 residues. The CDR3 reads CASSPRHWMGNTIYF. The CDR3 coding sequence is TGTGCCAGCAGCCCACGACACTGGATGGGAAACACCATATATTTT.

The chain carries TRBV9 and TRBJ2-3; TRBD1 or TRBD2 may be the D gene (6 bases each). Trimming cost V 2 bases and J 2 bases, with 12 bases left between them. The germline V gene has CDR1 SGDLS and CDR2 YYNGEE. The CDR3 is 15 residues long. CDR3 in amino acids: CASSVRGAITDTQYF. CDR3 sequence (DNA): TGTGCCAGCAGCGTGAGGGGGGCTATCACAGATACGCAGTATTTT.

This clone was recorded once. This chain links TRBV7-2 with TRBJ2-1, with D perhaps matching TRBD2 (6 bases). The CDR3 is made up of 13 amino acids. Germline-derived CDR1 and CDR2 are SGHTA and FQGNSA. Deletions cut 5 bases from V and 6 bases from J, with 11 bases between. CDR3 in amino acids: CASSPGGGNEQFF. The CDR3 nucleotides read TGTGCCAGCAGCCCCGGGGGTGGCAATGAGCAGTTCTTC.

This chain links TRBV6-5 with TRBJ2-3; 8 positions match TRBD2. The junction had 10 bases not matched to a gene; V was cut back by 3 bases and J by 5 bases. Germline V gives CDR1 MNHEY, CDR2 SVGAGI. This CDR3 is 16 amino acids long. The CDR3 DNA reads TGTGCCAGCAGTTATGGGGACCGGGGGGGCGTAGATACGCAGTATTTT. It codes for CASSYGDRGGVDTQYF.

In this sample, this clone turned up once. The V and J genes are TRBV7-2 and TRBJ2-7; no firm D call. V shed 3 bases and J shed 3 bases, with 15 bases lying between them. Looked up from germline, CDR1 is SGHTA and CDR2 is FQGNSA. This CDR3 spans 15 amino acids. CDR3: CASSFSSQLLYEQYF. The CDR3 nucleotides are TGTGCCAGCAGCTTCTCAAGTCAATTACTCTACGAGCAGTACTTC.

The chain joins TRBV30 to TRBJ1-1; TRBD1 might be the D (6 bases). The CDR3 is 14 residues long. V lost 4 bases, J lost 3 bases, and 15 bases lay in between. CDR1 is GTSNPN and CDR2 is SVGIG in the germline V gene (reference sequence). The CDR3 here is CAWIRDTYYTEAFF. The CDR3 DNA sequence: TGTGCCTGGATCCGGGACACATATTACACTGAAGCTTTCTTT. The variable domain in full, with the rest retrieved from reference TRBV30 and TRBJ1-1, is SQTIHQWPATLVQPVGSPLSLECTVEGTSNPNLYWYRQAAGRGLQLLFYSVGIGQISSEVPQNLSASRPQDRQFILSSKKLLLSDSGFYLCAWIRDTYYTEAFFGQGTRLTVV.

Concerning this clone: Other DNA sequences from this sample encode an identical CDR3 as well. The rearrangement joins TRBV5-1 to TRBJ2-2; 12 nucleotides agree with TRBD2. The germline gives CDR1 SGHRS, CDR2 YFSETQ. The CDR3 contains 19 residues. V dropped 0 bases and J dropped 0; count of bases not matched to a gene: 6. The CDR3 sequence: CASSLAVLAGGPNTGELFF. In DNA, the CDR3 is TGCGCCAGCAGCTTGGCCGTCCTAGCGGGGGGGCCGAACACCGGGGAGCTGTTTTTT.